Included here is one T cell receptor beta chain sequence, with context. The sample belongs to a study of control samples from healthy donors and cancer patients. Trimming took 6 bases from V and 7 from J, leaving 12 bases between them. The length of the CDR3 is 13 residues. The V gene's germline CDR1 is MGHRA and CDR2 YSYEKL. Produced via immunoSEQ multiplex PCR; TCRdb's table is partial and in-frame only. Of about 120,000 clones in the sample, approximately 90% were seen once. This chain uses TRBV4-1 with TRBJ1-4; no clear D. The receptor's source is a man aged 30-40 years in good health. Sequencing used blood. The CDR3 DNA reads TGCGCCAGCAGGCAGGTGTTGGGTGAAAAACTGTTTTTT. Protein product: CASRQVLGEKLFF.